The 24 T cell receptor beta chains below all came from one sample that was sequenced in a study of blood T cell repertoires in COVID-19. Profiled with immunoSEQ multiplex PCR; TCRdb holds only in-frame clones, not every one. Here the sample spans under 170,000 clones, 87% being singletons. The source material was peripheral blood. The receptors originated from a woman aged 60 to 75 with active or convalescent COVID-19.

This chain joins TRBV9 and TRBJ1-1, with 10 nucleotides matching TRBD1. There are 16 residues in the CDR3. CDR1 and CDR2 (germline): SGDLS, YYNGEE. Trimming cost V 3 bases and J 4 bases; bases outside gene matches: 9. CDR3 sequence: CASSARTGGIVTEAFF. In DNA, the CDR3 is TGTGCCAGCAGCGCCAGGACAGGGGGTATCGTCACTGAAGCTTTCTTT.

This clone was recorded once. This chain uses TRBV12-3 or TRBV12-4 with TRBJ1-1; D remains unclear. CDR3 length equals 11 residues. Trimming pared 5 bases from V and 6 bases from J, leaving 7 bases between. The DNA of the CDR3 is TGTGCCAGCAGTGAGTTGTCTGAAGCTTTCTTT. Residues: CASSELSEAFF.

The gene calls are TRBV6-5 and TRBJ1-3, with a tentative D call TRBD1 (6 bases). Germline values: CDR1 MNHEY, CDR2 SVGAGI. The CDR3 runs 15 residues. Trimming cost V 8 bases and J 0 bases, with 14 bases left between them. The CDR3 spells CASRDTRGSGNTIYF. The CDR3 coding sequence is TGTGCCAGCCGGGACACAAGAGGCTCTGGAAACACCATATATTTT.

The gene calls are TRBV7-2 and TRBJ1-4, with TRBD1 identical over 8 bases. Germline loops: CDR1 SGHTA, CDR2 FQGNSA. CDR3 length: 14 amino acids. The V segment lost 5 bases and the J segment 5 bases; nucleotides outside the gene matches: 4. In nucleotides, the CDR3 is TGTGCCAGCAGCAAGACAGGGGAGAATGAAAAACTGTTTTTT. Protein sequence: CASSKTGENEKLFF. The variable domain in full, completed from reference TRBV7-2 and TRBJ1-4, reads GAGVSQSPSNKVTEKGKDVELRCDPISGHTALYWYRQSLGQGLEFLIYFQGNSAPDKSGLPSDRFSAERTGGSVSTLTIQRTQQEDSAVYLCASSKTGENEKLFFGSGTQLSVL.

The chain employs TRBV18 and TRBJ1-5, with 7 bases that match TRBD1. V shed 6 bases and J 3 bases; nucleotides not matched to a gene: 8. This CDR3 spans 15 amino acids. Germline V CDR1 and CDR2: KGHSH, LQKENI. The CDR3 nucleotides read TGTGCCAGCTCGCCGACAGGGAATGACAATCAGCCCCAGCATTTT. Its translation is CASSPTGNDNQPQHF.

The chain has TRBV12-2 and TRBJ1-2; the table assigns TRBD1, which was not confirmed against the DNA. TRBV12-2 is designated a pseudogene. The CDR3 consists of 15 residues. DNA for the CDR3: TGTGCAAGTCGCTTAGGGGACAGTAGTAACTATGGCTACACCTTC. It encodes CASRLGDSSNYGYTF.

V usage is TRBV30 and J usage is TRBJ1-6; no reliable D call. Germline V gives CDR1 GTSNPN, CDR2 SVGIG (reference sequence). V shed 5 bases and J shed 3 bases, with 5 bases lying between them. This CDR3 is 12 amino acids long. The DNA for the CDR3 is TGTGCCTGGTCGGGCTATAATTCACCCCTCCACTTT. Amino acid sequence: CAWSGYNSPLHF.

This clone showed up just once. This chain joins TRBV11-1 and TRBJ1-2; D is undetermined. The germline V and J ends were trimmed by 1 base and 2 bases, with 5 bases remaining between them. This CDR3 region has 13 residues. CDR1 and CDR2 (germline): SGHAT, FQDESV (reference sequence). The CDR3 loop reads CASSLGQNYGYTF. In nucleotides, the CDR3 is TGTGCCAGCAGCTTAGGGCAGAACTATGGCTACACCTTC. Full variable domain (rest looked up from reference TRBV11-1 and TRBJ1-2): EAEVAQSPRYKITEKSQAVAFWCDPISGHATLYWYRQILGQGPELLVQFQDESVVDDSQLPKDRFSAERLKGVDSTLKIQPAELGDSAMYLCASSLGQNYGYTFGSGTRLTVV.

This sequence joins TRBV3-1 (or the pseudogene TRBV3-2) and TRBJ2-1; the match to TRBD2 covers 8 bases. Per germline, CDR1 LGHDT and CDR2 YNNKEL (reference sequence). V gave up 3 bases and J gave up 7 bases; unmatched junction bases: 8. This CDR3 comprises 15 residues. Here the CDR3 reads CASSQGGGPRNEQFF. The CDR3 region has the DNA TGTGCCAGCAGCCAGGGCGGGGGGCCGAGAAATGAGCAGTTCTTC.

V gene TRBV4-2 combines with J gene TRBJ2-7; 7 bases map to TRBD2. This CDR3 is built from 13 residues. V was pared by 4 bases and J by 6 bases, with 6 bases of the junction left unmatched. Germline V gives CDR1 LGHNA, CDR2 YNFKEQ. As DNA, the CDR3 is TGTGCCAGCAGCCGGGAGGGTACAACCGAGCAGTACTTC. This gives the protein CASSREGTTEQYF.

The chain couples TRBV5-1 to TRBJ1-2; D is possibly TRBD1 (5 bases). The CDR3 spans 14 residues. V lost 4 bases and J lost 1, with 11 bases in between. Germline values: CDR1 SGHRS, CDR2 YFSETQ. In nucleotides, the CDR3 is TGCGCCAGCAGCGTAGGGGATATTAACTATGGCTACACCTTC. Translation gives CASSVGDINYGYTF.

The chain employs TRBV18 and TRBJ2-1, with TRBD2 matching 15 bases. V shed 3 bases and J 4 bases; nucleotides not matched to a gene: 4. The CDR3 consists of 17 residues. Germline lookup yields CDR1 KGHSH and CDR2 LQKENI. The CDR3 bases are TGTGCCAGCTCACCGCTTGGGACTAGCGGGGGGTACAATGAGCAGTTCTTC. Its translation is CASSPLGTSGGYNEQFF.

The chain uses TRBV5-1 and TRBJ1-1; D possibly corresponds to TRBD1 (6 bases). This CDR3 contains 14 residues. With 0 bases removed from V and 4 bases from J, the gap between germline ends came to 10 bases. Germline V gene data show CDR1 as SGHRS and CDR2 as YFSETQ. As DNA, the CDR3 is TGCGCCAGCAGCTTGGAGGGGGTTACCACTGAAGCTTTCTTT. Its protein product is CASSLEGVTTEAFF.

The chain's CDR3 is CASSPDARQGPFLGSLHF. CDR3 in DNA: TGCGCCAGCAGCCCCGATGCCCGACAGGGCCCCTTTTTGGGGTCCCTCCACTTT. The chain combines TRBV4-3 with TRBJ1-6, with 7 bases identical to TRBD1. Germline V gene sequence: CDR1 LGHNA, CDR2 YSLEER. V dropped 4 bases and J dropped 14; count of bases not matched to a gene: 23. The CDR3 runs 18 residues.

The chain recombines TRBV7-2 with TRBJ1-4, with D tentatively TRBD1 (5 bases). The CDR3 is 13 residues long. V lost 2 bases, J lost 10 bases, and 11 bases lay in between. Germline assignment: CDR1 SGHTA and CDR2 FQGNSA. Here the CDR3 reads CASSLFGGGKLFF. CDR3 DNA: TGTGCCAGCAGCTTATTCGGCGGGGGAAAACTGTTTTTT.

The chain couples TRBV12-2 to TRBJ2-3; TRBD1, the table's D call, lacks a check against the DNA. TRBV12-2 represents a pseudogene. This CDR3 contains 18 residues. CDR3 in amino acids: CASRLFVAPGGRTDTQYF. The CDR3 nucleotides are TGTGCAAGTCGCTTATTTGTCGCCCCAGGGGGTCGCACAGATACGCAGTATTTT.

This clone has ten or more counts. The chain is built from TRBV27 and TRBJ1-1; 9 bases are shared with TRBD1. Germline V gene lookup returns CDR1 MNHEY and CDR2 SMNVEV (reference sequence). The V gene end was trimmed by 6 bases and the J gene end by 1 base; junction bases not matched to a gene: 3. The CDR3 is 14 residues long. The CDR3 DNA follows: TGTGCCAGCAGGAGGGACAGGGCGAACACTGAAGCTTTCTTT. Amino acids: CASRRDRANTEAFF.

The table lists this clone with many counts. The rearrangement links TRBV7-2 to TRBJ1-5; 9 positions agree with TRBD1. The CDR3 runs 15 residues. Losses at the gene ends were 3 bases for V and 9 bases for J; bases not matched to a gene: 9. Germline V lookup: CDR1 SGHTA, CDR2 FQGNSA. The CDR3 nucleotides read TGTGCCAGCAGCTTGGACAGGGGAAATCAATCGCCCCAGCATTTT. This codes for CASSLDRGNQSPQHF.

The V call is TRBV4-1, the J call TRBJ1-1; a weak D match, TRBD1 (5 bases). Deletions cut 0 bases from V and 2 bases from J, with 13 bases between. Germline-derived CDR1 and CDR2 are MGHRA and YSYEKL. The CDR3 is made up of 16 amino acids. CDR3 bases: TGCGCCAGCAGCCAAGAGTCAGGGTATCAAAACACTGAAGCTTTCTTT. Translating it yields CASSQESGYQNTEAFF.

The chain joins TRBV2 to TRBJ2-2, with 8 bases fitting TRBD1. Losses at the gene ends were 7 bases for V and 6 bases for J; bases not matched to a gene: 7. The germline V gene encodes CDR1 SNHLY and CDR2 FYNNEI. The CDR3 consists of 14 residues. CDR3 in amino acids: CASTPRTGPGELFF. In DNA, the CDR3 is TGTGCCAGCACCCCCAGGACAGGGCCCGGGGAGCTGTTTTTT.

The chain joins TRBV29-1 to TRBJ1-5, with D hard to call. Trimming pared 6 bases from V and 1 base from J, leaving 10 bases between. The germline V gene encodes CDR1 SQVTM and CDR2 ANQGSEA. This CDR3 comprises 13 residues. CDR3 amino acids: CSVIESSNQPQHF. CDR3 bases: TGCAGCGTAATAGAATCAAGCAATCAGCCCCAGCATTTT.

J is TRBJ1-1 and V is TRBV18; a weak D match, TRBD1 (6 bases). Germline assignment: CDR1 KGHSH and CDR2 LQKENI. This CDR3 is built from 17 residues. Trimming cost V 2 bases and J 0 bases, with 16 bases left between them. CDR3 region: CASSPSITGPMNTEAFF. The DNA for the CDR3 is TGTGCCAGCTCACCATCTATTACAGGGCCCATGAACACTGAAGCTTTCTTT.

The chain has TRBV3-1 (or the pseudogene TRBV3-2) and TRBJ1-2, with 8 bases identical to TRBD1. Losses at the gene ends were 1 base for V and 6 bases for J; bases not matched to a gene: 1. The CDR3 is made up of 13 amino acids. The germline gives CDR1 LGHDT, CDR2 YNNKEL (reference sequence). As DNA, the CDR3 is TGTGCCAGCAGCCAAGTGGACAGGGATGGCTACACCTTC. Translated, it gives CASSQVDRDGYTF.

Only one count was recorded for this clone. Here the CDR3 reads CASSPVSHEQYF. The DNA of the CDR3 is TGCGCCAGCAGCCCCGTTAGCCACGAGCAGTACTTC. The chain links TRBV5-1 to TRBJ2-7; unclear D gene. This CDR3 spans 12 amino acids. Germline V gene sequence: CDR1 SGHRS, CDR2 YFSETQ. V lost 4 bases, J lost 5 bases, and 10 bases lay in between.